This T cell receptor beta chain was profiled in a study of early T cells in non-severe SARS-CoV-2 infection. Many counts were recorded for this clonotype. TCRdb ran MiXCR on the 5' RACE reads and lists one entry per CDR3 protein. The data contain about 79,000 distinct CDR3 sequences, around 10% of them singletons. The CDR3 covers 14 residues. With 7 bases clipped from V and 5 bases from J, the junction kept 6 bases outside the gene matches. Germline CDR1 and CDR2: MDHEN and SYDVKM. Sequencing used whole blood. The chain combines TRBV28 with TRBJ1-5; TRBD1 matches 9 bases. The receptor's source is an adult who was a healthcare worker with PCR-confirmed SARS-CoV-2 infection or an uninfected control (not recorded which). The CDR3 is CASTGTGTHQPQHF. The CDR3 DNA reads as TGTGCCAGCACCGGGACAGGGACGCATCAGCCCCAGCATTTT.